Listed below are T cell receptor beta chains from one sample, sequenced in a study of T-cell memory formation after mild COVID-19. TCRdb reanalysed the 5' RACE reads using MiXCR and keeps one entry per CDR3 protein. The table has about 400,000 distinct CDR3 sequences, roughly a quarter seen once; the top ten hold around 8.8%. Sequencing input: PBMCs or a T cell subset sorted from them (not recorded which). The receptors derive from an adult woman who had mild COVID-19 (a few samples of this study predate the infection). Cell type and time point are not known. Both conserved end residues are part of each CDR3. Fields, in order: D gene, V gene, J gene, clone size, CDR3 DNA, CDR3 protein. A D gene is named only where the DNA matches it firmly. The listing skips clone size in some rows; elsewhere it reads once, few, many or a size class.

D gene: -; V gene: TRBV19; J gene: TRBJ1-1; clone size: once; CDR3 DNA: TGTGCCAGTAGTATCGGGGCGGCCTCGGGGATGAACACTGAAGCTTTCTTT; CDR3 protein: CASSIGAASGMNTEAFF
D gene: -; V gene: TRBV5-4; J gene: TRBJ2-7; clone size: -; CDR3 DNA: TGTGCCAGCAGCCGGGGGGCAGTCTACGAGCAGTACTTC; CDR3 protein: CASSRGAVYEQYF
D gene: -; V gene: TRBV25-1; J gene: TRBJ2-6; clone size: -; CDR3 DNA: TGTGCCAGCAGTGAAAAAGACAGAGACCTCTCTGGGGCCAACGTCCTGACTTTC; CDR3 protein: CASSEKDRDLSGANVLTF
D gene: TRBD2; V gene: TRBV9; J gene: TRBJ2-7; clone size: -; CDR3 DNA: TGTGCCAGCAGCGTAGGAATTAGCGGGAATTACGAGCAGTACTTC; CDR3 protein: CASSVGISGNYEQYF
D gene: -; V gene: TRBV7-2; J gene: TRBJ2-2; clone size: few; CDR3 DNA: TGTGCCACCTTGGCCTCCGAGAACACCGGGGAGCTGTTTTTT; CDR3 protein: CATLASENTGELFF
D gene: -; V gene: TRBV24-1; J gene: TRBJ1-2; clone size: -; CDR3 DNA: TGTGCCACCAGTGATTGGGGCACTAACTATGGCTACACCTTC; CDR3 protein: CATSDWGTNYGYTF
D gene: -; V gene: TRBV4-1; J gene: TRBJ2-6; clone size: -; CDR3 DNA: TGCGCCAGCAGCCAAGGGAGGATTGCCTCTGGGGCCAACGTCCTGACTTTC; CDR3 protein: CASSQGRIASGANVLTF
D gene: -; V gene: TRBV4-1; J gene: TRBJ2-7; clone size: few; CDR3 DNA: TGCGCCAGCAGCCAAGTCGAGGACTACGAGCAGTACTTC; CDR3 protein: CASSQVEDYEQYF
D gene: TRBD1; V gene: TRBV19; J gene: TRBJ1-2; clone size: few; CDR3 DNA: TGTGCCAGCCACGGACAGGGGGCGAGTGGCTACACCTTC; CDR3 protein: CASHGQGASGYTF
D gene: -; V gene: TRBV6-5; J gene: TRBJ2-2; clone size: -; CDR3 DNA: TGTGCCAGCAGGGAACTTTATGCAGGGGACACCGGGGAGCTGTGTTTT; CDR3 protein: CASRELYAGDTGELCF
D gene: -; V gene: TRBV7-2; J gene: TRBJ2-1; clone size: -; CDR3 DNA: TGTGCCAGCAGCCTGGACAGTCCTGAGCAGTTCTTC; CDR3 protein: CASSLDSPEQFF
D gene: -; V gene: TRBV6-1; J gene: TRBJ1-1; clone size: -; CDR3 DNA: TGTGCCAGCACCCCCCGAGGGACTGAAGCTTTCTTT; CDR3 protein: CASTPRGTEAFF
D gene: -; V gene: TRBV5-1; J gene: TRBJ2-1; clone size: few; CDR3 DNA: TGCGCCAGCAGCCCGGGGGTGAGCTCCTACAATGAGCAGTTCTTC; CDR3 protein: CASSPGVSSYNEQFF
D gene: TRBD2; V gene: TRBV7-6; J gene: TRBJ2-3; clone size: few; CDR3 DNA: TGTGCCAGCAGTAGCCGTGCGGGACTAGCGGGACCACTCACAGATACGCAGTATTTT; CDR3 protein: CASSSRAGLAGPLTDTQYF
D gene: -; V gene: TRBV2; J gene: TRBJ2-3; clone size: -; CDR3 DNA: TGTGCCAGCAGTGGTCCCGGGACGGGGACAGATACGCAGTATTTT; CDR3 protein: CASSGPGTGTDTQYF
D gene: -; V gene: TRBV7-2; J gene: TRBJ2-3; clone size: many; CDR3 DNA: TGTGCCAGCAGCTTAGATTATACAGATACGCAGTATTTT; CDR3 protein: CASSLDYTDTQYF
D gene: TRBD1; V gene: TRBV6-5; J gene: TRBJ2-7; clone size: -; CDR3 DNA: TGTGCCAGCAGTTACTCGCAGGGGGCTAACGAGCAGTACTTC; CDR3 protein: CASSYSQGANEQYF
D gene: TRBD2; V gene: TRBV11-3; J gene: TRBJ2-1; clone size: -; CDR3 DNA: TGTGCCAGCAGCTTAGTGGCTAGCGGACACAATGAGCAGTTCTTC; CDR3 protein: CASSLVASGHNEQFF
D gene: TRBD1; V gene: TRBV6-1; J gene: TRBJ2-7; clone size: -; CDR3 DNA: TGTGCCAGCAGTGAAGGGACAGGGGGTGTGGACGAGCAGTACTTC; CDR3 protein: CASSEGTGGVDEQYF
D gene: -; V gene: TRBV12-3/TRBV12-4; J gene: TRBJ2-7; clone size: many; CDR3 DNA: TGTGCCAGCAGCCTTTACAGGGGAGGTGGCTACGAGCAGTACTTC; CDR3 protein: CASSLYRGGGYEQYF
D gene: -; V gene: TRBV11-3; J gene: TRBJ1-1; clone size: -; CDR3 DNA: TGTGCCAGCAGCCCTCTAGGGCCTCGGGGCACTGAAGCTTTCTTT; CDR3 protein: CASSPLGPRGTEAFF
D gene: -; V gene: TRBV7-2; J gene: TRBJ1-1; clone size: -; CDR3 DNA: TGTGCCAGCAGCCCGCGGGACATTCTCCCATCTGAAGCTTTCTTT; CDR3 protein: CASSPRDILPSEAFF
D gene: -; V gene: TRBV23-1; J gene: TRBJ2-5; clone size: -; CDR3 DNA: TGCGCCAGCCAGCAATCTTCGGCGTTAGTGGACGGACCTAAGCAAGAGACCCAGTACTTC; CDR3 protein: CASQQSSALVDGPKQETQYF
D gene: TRBD2; V gene: TRBV15; J gene: TRBJ2-1; clone size: few; CDR3 DNA: TGTGCCACCAGCAGAGTTCCAGCGGGGATCTACAATGAGCAGTTCTTC; CDR3 protein: CATSRVPAGIYNEQFF
D gene: TRBD1; V gene: TRBV3-1; J gene: TRBJ1-4; clone size: few; CDR3 DNA: TGTGCCAGCAGCGGAAGGGGGCTAGCTAATGAAAAACTGTTTTTT; CDR3 protein: CASSGRGLANEKLFF
D gene: -; V gene: TRBV6-1; J gene: TRBJ2-3; clone size: -; CDR3 DNA: TGTGCCAGCAGTCCCGAGGCTGTTGCGCAGTATTTT; CDR3 protein: CASSPEAVAQYF
D gene: -; V gene: TRBV12-3/TRBV12-4; J gene: TRBJ2-3; clone size: -; CDR3 DNA: TGTGCCAGCAGTTTAGGCCTCCCGGCTACGCAGTATTTT; CDR3 protein: CASSLGLPATQYF
D gene: -; V gene: TRBV9; J gene: TRBJ1-5; clone size: few; CDR3 DNA: TGTGCCAGCAGCGTAGGCTCAGATCAGCCCCAGCATTTT; CDR3 protein: CASSVGSDQPQHF
D gene: -; V gene: TRBV20-1; J gene: TRBJ2-7; clone size: many; CDR3 DNA: TGCAGTGCCACCCCCCCACCTCTTCTCCACGAGCAGTACTTC; CDR3 protein: CSATPPPLLHEQYF
D gene: -; V gene: TRBV5-4; J gene: TRBJ2-5; clone size: -; CDR3 DNA: TGTGCCAGCAGCTTGCTGAGGGGAGATTGGGAGACCCAGTACTTC; CDR3 protein: CASSLLRGDWETQYF
D gene: -; V gene: TRBV4-2; J gene: TRBJ2-5; clone size: -; CDR3 DNA: TGTGCCAGCAGCCAGACCGGGACCTCATGGGAGACCCAGTACTTC; CDR3 protein: CASSQTGTSWETQYF
D gene: TRBD2; V gene: TRBV20-1; J gene: TRBJ2-7; clone size: -; CDR3 DNA: TGCAGTGCTCTTGAGGTAGCGGGTAGACCCTACGAGCAGTACTTC; CDR3 protein: CSALEVAGRPYEQYF
D gene: TRBD1; V gene: TRBV15; J gene: TRBJ1-4; clone size: -; CDR3 DNA: TGTGCCACCAGCAGAGACAGACAGGGGAGCAGTGAACTGTTTTTT; CDR3 protein: CATSRDRQGSSELFF
D gene: TRBD1; V gene: TRBV29-1; J gene: TRBJ1-1; clone size: -; CDR3 DNA: TGCAGCGTGAATAACCCAGGGGGCGCATCTGAAGCTTTCTTT; CDR3 protein: CSVNNPGGASEAFF
D gene: -; V gene: TRBV12-3/TRBV12-4; J gene: TRBJ1-1; clone size: -; CDR3 DNA: TGTGCCAGCAGTTATGGGGGGAGAAGCACTGAAGCTTTCTTT; CDR3 protein: CASSYGGRSTEAFF
D gene: TRBD1; V gene: TRBV3-1; J gene: TRBJ1-1; clone size: -; CDR3 DNA: TGTGCCAGCAGCCAAGGGAATGAGGGGGCAGCTTTCTTT; CDR3 protein: CASSQGNEGAAFF
D gene: -; V gene: TRBV7-9; J gene: TRBJ1-1; clone size: -; CDR3 DNA: TGTGCCAGCAGCTTAGAAGGGGGTACCTTT; CDR3 protein: CASSLEGGTF
D gene: -; V gene: TRBV4-3; J gene: TRBJ2-1; clone size: -; CDR3 DNA: TGCGCCAGCAGCCAAGGGGCGACCGCGGACCTTTTCAATGAGCAGTTCTTC; CDR3 protein: CASSQGATADLFNEQFF